One sample yielded the 31 T cell receptor beta chains listed below, sequenced in a study of T-cell reconstitution after alpha-beta-depleted transplantation in children. Unique molecular identifiers were incorporated when the TCRbeta library was constructed. TCRdb itself ran the PCR reads through MiXCR, one entry per CDR3 protein. The table shows some 840,000 distinct CDR3 sequences, with 16% occurring only once. The source material was PBMCs, mostly from graft donor cells, sampled 360 days after TCRalphabeta/CD19-depleted stem cell transplant. Receptors originate from a male patient younger than 18 who had a stem cell transplant for acute lymphoblastic leukemia, so the T cells may come from the graft donor.

This clonotype was counted between two and nine times. The rearrangement links TRBV20-1 to TRBJ2-4; no reliable D call. V lost 3 bases and J lost 13, with 13 bases in between. The CDR3 runs 11 residues. Germline assignment: CDR1 DFQATT and CDR2 SNEGSKA (reference sequence). In DNA, the CDR3 is TGCAGTGCTAGCAGTTTGGTTCGACAGTACTTC. Amino acid sequence: CSASSLVRQYF.

This clonotype was seen more than once but under ten times. This rearrangement joins TRBV5-1 to TRBJ2-1; D may be TRBD1 (5 bases). The CDR3 spans 15 residues. Trimming removed 4 bases from V and 0 bases from J, with 11 bases in between. Germline V gene lookup returns CDR1 SGHRS and CDR2 YFSETQ. This CDR3 reads CASSTGHFSYNEQFF. CDR3 DNA sequence: TGCGCCAGCAGCACCGGACACTTCTCCTACAATGAGCAGTTCTTC. Full variable domain (rest looked up from reference TRBV5-1 and TRBJ2-1): KAGVTQTPRYLIKTRGQQVTLSCSPISGHRSVSWYQQTPGQGLQFLFEYFSETQRNKGNFPGRFSGRQFSNSRSEMNVSTLELGDSALYLCASSTGHFSYNEQFFGPGTRLTVL.

In this sample, this clonotype turned up many times. The CDR3 DNA is TGTGCCAGCAGGCGCCAGGAACCCTATAATTCACCCCTCCACTTT. Protein product: CASRRQEPYNSPLHF. V gene TRBV27 combines with J gene TRBJ1-6; unclear D gene. The germline gives CDR1 MNHEY, CDR2 SMNVEV (reference sequence). The CDR3 loop spans 15 amino acids. V was pared by 6 bases and J by 2 bases, with 11 bases between.

At least ten counts were recorded for this clonotype. The chain couples TRBV12-3 or TRBV12-4 to TRBJ2-5; 13 bases agree with TRBD2. V lost 6 bases, J lost 4 bases, and 2 bases stayed unmatched. This CDR3 is built from 14 residues. The CDR3 bases are TGTGCCAGCAGCCGGACTAGCGGGAGAGAGACCCAGTACTTC. It specifies CASSRTSGRETQYF.

This clonotype showed up just a few times. The chain combines TRBV12-3 or TRBV12-4 with TRBJ2-1; no clear D gene. Trimming stripped 10 bases from V and 2 bases from J, with 15 bases between. The CDR3 runs 14 residues. CDR3 protein: CAINRREAYNEQFF. For the CDR3, the DNA is TGTGCCATCAACCGACGAGAGGCCTACAATGAGCAGTTCTTC.

This chain connects TRBV4-1 to TRBJ2-3; weak D call: TRBD2 (6 bases). Trimming shortened V by 10 bases and J by 2 bases, and 19 bases separated the two germline ends. Germline assignment: CDR1 MGHRA and CDR2 YSYEKL. The CDR3 has 15 residues. The CDR3 here is CATVREERTTDTQYF. DNA of the CDR3: TGCGCCACGGTGAGGGAGGAGCGAACCACAGATACGCAGTATTTT.

This clonotype was seen ten or more times. The rearrangement uses TRBV20-1 and TRBJ2-2, with TRBD2 matching 12 bases. CDR3 length: 15 residues. V was clipped by 3 bases and J by 4 bases; unmatched bases: 3. Germline assignment: CDR1 DFQATT and CDR2 SNEGSKA (reference sequence). CDR3 coding DNA: TGCAGTGCTAGCCCTAGCGGGAGGGGCACCGGGGAGCTGTTTTTT. Translated, it gives CSASPSGRGTGELFF.

In this sample, this clonotype turned up many times. The chain uses TRBV20-1 and TRBJ2-3; D might be TRBD1 or TRBD2, each matching 5 bases. With 8 bases removed from V and 1 base from J, the gap between germline ends came to 16 bases. The CDR3 has 14 residues. The germline CDR1 and CDR2 sequences are DFQATT and SNEGSKA (reference sequence). CDR3 in DNA: TGCAGTTTCGCCGGGACCCCTGGCACAGATACGCAGTATTTT. Protein sequence: CSFAGTPGTDTQYF.

This clonotype has more than one count but fewer than ten. The V and J genes are TRBV7-9 and TRBJ2-7, with 7 bases that match TRBD2. The trim removed 2 bases at V and 1 base at J, leaving 8 bases unmatched. The CDR3 totals 16 residues. CDR1 SEHNR and CDR2 FQNEAQ come from the germline V gene (reference sequence). The DNA of the CDR3 is TGTGCCAGCAGCTTATCACGCGGGAGAGGTTCCTACGAGCAGTACTTC. This encodes CASSLSRGRGSYEQYF.

The chain links TRBV27 to TRBJ2-1; 13 bases fit TRBD2. Germline V CDR1 and CDR2: MNHEY, SMNVEV (reference sequence). V lost 4 bases to trimming and J lost 1 base; unmatched junction nucleotides: 4. This CDR3 has 17 residues. The CDR3 DNA is TGTGCCAGCAGTTCCTGGACTAGCGGGAGTTCCTACAATGAGCAGTTCTTC. Protein sequence: CASSSWTSGSSYNEQFF.

The chain couples TRBV7-8 to TRBJ2-4; 9 nucleotides match TRBD2. The CDR3 loop spans 17 amino acids. Unmatched junction bases numbered 7, after V lost 4 bases and J lost 0 bases. Germline V gene lookup returns CDR1 SGHVS and CDR2 FQNEAQ. CDR3 residues: CASSSHRTSAAKNIQYF. Written as DNA, the CDR3 is TGTGCCAGCAGCTCCCACCGGACTAGCGCAGCCAAAAACATTCAGTACTTC.

The rearrangement uses TRBV4-2 and TRBJ1-3, with TRBD1 as a possible D gene (6 bases). The V and J ends lost 3 bases and 0 bases respectively, with 9 bases between them. The CDR3 contains 15 residues. Germline CDR1 is LGHNA and CDR2 is YNFKEQ. The CDR3 DNA reads TGTGCCAGCAGCCAGCTGGACAGCTCTGGAAACACCATATATTTT. It specifies CASSQLDSSGNTIYF.

A few counts support this clonotype. The chain carries TRBV20-1 and TRBJ2-1, with a weak D call TRBD2 (6 bases). Trimming shortened V by 1 base and J by 3 bases, and 13 bases separated the two germline ends. Looked up from germline, CDR1 is DFQATT and CDR2 is SNEGSKA (reference sequence). This CDR3 contains 15 residues. CDR3 DNA sequence: TGCAGTGCTAGAGTTGCGGGGATGATCTACAATGAGCAGTTCTTC. Its protein is CSARVAGMIYNEQFF.

This chain connects TRBV27 to TRBJ2-7; weak D call: TRBD1 (6 bases). V lost 6 bases and J lost 7, with 22 bases in between. Looked up from germline, CDR1 is MNHEY and CDR2 is SMNVEV (reference sequence). The CDR3 runs 15 residues. For the CDR3, the DNA is TGTGCCAGCAGCCTACAGGGCCCCCCGTTGTGGGAGCAGTACTTC. This encodes CASSLQGPPLWEQYF.

This chain joins TRBV3-1 and TRBJ1-5; weak D call: TRBD1 (6 bases). The CDR3 consists of 14 residues. Germline lookup yields CDR1 LGHDT and CDR2 YNNKEL (reference sequence). Trimming shortened V by 1 base and J by 6 bases, and 10 bases separated the two germline ends. CDR3 sequence: CASSQAQGTQPQHF. The CDR3 DNA follows: TGTGCCAGCAGCCAAGCCCAGGGGACTCAGCCCCAGCATTTT.

This clonotype has ten or more counts. The rearrangement links TRBV5-1 to TRBJ2-2; D uncertain. The CDR3 loop spans 12 amino acids. Per germline, CDR1 SGHRS and CDR2 YFSETQ. Between the trimmed V and J ends, which lost 2 bases and 6 bases, there was a span of 5 bases. The DNA of the CDR3 is TGCGCCAGCAGCTTTGTGGCCGGGGAGCTGTTTTTT. Residues: CASSFVAGELFF.

This clonotype occurred a few times. J is TRBJ2-1 and V is TRBV7-9; 9 bases align to TRBD2. The germline V gene encodes CDR1 SEHNR and CDR2 FQNEAQ (reference sequence). With V trimmed by 11 bases and J by 6 bases, 8 bases remained unmatched. CDR3 length equals 13 residues. CDR3 protein: CAPGLAGTNEQFF. The CDR3 bases are TGTGCCCCGGGGCTAGCGGGGACCAATGAGCAGTTCTTC.

The table lists this clonotype with a few counts. Here the CDR3 DNA reads TGTGCCAGCAGCTTGGAACAGGTCAATGAGCAGTTCTTC. Encoded protein: CASSLEQVNEQFF. The chain carries TRBV5-5 and TRBJ2-1; a weak D match, TRBD1 (5 bases). V was pared by 0 bases and J by 6 bases, with 7 bases between. The CDR3 length is 13 residues. Germline loops: CDR1 SGHKS, CDR2 YYEKEE (reference sequence).

There are many counts of this clonotype. V gene TRBV7-6 combines with J gene TRBJ2-2; D is perhaps TRBD1 or TRBD2 (5 bases each). V lost 1 base and J 1 base, leaving 10 bases between the germline ends. The length of the CDR3 is 16 residues. Germline V lookup: CDR1 SGHVS, CDR2 FNYEAQ. CDR3 nucleotide sequence: TGTGCCAGCAGCTTAGGACTTGGGGGGAACACCGGGGAGCTGTTTTTT. It is translated as CASSLGLGGNTGELFF.

CDR3 amino acids: CASSPGSHHEQFF. For the CDR3, the DNA is TGTGCCAGCAGCCCCGGATCCCACCATGAGCAGTTCTTC. The chain links TRBV7-3 to TRBJ2-1; D not certain. The CDR3 sequence is 13 residues long. Per the germline V gene, CDR1 is SGHTA and CDR2 is FQGTGA. Trimming removed 5 bases at V and 8 bases at J, with 13 bases between.

This clonotype was detected only a few times. V usage is TRBV6-5 and J usage is TRBJ2-7, with 7 bases matching TRBD2. After removal of 6 bases from V and 1 base from J, the junction contained 24 bases not matched to a gene. Germline V gene lookup returns CDR1 MNHEY and CDR2 SVGAGI. CDR3 length: 20 residues. The CDR3 sequence: CASSTKNPGRRTRRSYEQYF. The CDR3 DNA reads TGTGCCAGCAGCACGAAAAACCCGGGACGGAGGACTAGAAGGTCCTACGAGCAGTACTTC.

The chain recombines TRBV3-1 with TRBJ2-7, with TRBD2 as a possible D gene (6 bases). The germline V gene has CDR1 LGHDT and CDR2 YNNKEL (reference sequence). CDR3 size: 13 residues. Trimming left V 8 bases short and J 3 bases short, with 14 bases between. The CDR3 sequence: CASGPAGHYEQYF. CDR3 bases: TGTGCCAGCGGCCCAGCGGGTCACTACGAGCAGTACTTC.

CDR3 amino acids: CASSPSIVGSYEQYF. CDR3 bases: TGTGCCAGCTCCCCCTCAATCGTGGGGTCCTACGAGCAGTACTTC. V usage is TRBV27 and J usage is TRBJ2-7; D gene uncertain. Germline loops: CDR1 MNHEY, CDR2 SMNVEV (reference sequence). V lost 8 bases and J 1 base, leaving 18 bases between the germline ends. The CDR3 covers 15 residues.

This chain connects TRBV18 to TRBJ2-1; a weak D match, TRBD1 (5 bases). Per germline, CDR1 KGHSH and CDR2 LQKENI. Trimming stripped 1 base from V and 6 bases from J, with 19 bases between. The CDR3 extends over 17 amino acids. The CDR3 DNA is TGTGCCAGCTCACCACTCCCAAGAGGACCAGGGTCCAATGAGCAGTTCTTC. Translated, it gives CASSPLPRGPGSNEQFF.

The gene calls are TRBV5-1 and TRBJ1-2, with TRBD1 as a possible D gene (5 bases). Trimming took off 5 bases at V and 8 bases at J, with 13 bases between the two ends. This CDR3 contains 12 residues. The germline gives CDR1 SGHRS, CDR2 YFSETQ. The CDR3 DNA is TGCGCCAGCAGGCCCCCAGGGAGAGGCTACACCTTC. Its protein product is CASRPPGRGYTF.

The chain is built from TRBV19 and TRBJ1-5; D is unclear. The CDR3 runs 14 residues. CDR1 and CDR2 from the germline V gene are LNHDA and SQIVND (reference sequence). V was trimmed by 5 bases and J by 6 bases, leaving 14 bases between them. The CDR3 DNA follows: TGTGCCAGTAGTCCTCTCCTTGACGCTCAGCCCCAGCATTTT. Translation gives CASSPLLDAQPQHF. The entire variable domain, with the rest obtained from reference TRBV19 and TRBJ1-5, is as follows: DGGITQSPKYLFRKEGQNVTLSCEQNLNHDAMYWYRQDPGQGLRLIYYSQIVNDFQKGDIAEGYSVSREKKESFPLTVTSAQKNPTAFYLCASSPLLDAQPQHFGDGTRLSIL.

The V call is TRBV6-2 or TRBV6-3, the J call TRBJ2-1, with TRBD2 as a possible D gene (7 bases). Trimming left V 3 bases short and J 10 bases short, with 19 bases between. CDR1 and CDR2 (germline): MNHEY, SVGEGT. The CDR3 has 15 amino acids. The CDR3 loop reads CASSYAGTTSEEQFF. The CDR3 DNA reads as TGTGCCAGCAGTTATGCTGGGACAACTAGCGAGGAGCAGTTCTTC.

There are a few counts of this clonotype. The chain has TRBV5-1 and TRBJ2-1; 8 nucleotides match TRBD2. Unmatched junction bases numbered 10, after V lost 4 bases and J lost 1 base. The CDR3 extends over 17 amino acids. Germline CDR1 is SGHRS and CDR2 is YFSETQ. CDR3 protein: CASSATMASGSYNEQFF. The CDR3 DNA sequence: TGCGCCAGCAGCGCAACTATGGCTAGCGGGTCCTACAATGAGCAGTTCTTC.

DNA of the CDR3: TGTGCCAGCCAGCGGGGCCTGAACACCGGGGAGCTGTTTTTT. Protein: CASQRGLNTGELFF. The chain employs TRBV6-5 and TRBJ2-2, with TRBD2 matching 7 bases. Germline V gene data show CDR1 as MNHEY and CDR2 as SVGAGI. This CDR3 comprises 14 residues. V was pared by 8 bases and J by 1 base, with 4 bases of the junction left unmatched.

The sample holds a few counts of this clonotype. The chain is built from TRBV5-6 and TRBJ1-5, with TRBD1 matching 7 bases. Trimming removed 2 bases from V and 4 bases from J; junction bases left unmatched: 9. The CDR3 runs 16 residues. Per germline, CDR1 SGHDT and CDR2 YYEEEE. The CDR3 region is CASSFNLGQLNQPQHF. The DNA of the CDR3 is TGTGCCAGCAGCTTCAATTTGGGACAGTTAAATCAGCCCCAGCATTTT.

The chain is built from TRBV24-1 and TRBJ2-1, with 10 bases that match TRBD1. V was clipped by 2 bases and J by 9 bases; unmatched bases: 6. From germline, CDR1 is KGHDR and CDR2 SFDVKD. This CDR3 region has 15 residues. The CDR3 DNA is TGTGCCACCAGTGATTCGGGACAGGGGATGGGTGAGCAGTTCTTC. Protein product: CATSDSGQGMGEQFF.